The rows below give T cell receptor beta chains drawn from one sample of a study of T cell responses to AZD1222 COVID-19 vaccine. The table came from immunoSEQ multiplex PCR; TCRdb's copy has only in-frame clones and leaves some out. The table records some 180,000 clones, almost 95% of them present only once. This material consisted of peripheral blood, taken on day 0 of AZD1222 vaccination. The receptors here all came from an adult in good health. Both conserved end residues are part of each CDR3. A D gene is named only where the DNA matches it firmly. Clone size is stated in some rows and not others, as once, few, many or a class when expanded.

TRBJ1-1 NA NA TRBV30 CAWSLQSRAFF TGTGCCTGGAGTCTACAAAGTCGGGCTTTCTTT
TRBJ2-1 TRBD2 NA TRBV2 CASGALAGGQFF TGTGCCAGCGGAGCACTAGCGGGGGGGCAGTTCTTC
TRBJ1-1 NA NA TRBV15 CATRWDMNTEAFF TGTGCCACCAGGTGGGACATGAACACTGAAGCTTTCTTT
TRBJ1-2 NA NA TRBV10-3 CAISESVSPTLNYGYTF TGTGCCATCAGTGAGTCGGTCAGCCCGACTCTTAACTATGGCTACACCTTC
TRBJ1-2 NA NA TRBV12-3/TRBV12-4 CASSYAPRSDYTF TGTGCCAGCAGTTACGCGCCCCGGTCGGACTACACCTTC
TRBJ1-4 NA NA TRBV7-9 CASSFPGLEKLFF TGTGCCAGCAGCTTCCCAGGGTTAGAAAAACTGTTTTTT
TRBJ1-2 NA once TRBV11-2 CASSPLGNSYGYTF TGTGCCAGCAGCCCCCTTGGGAACAGCTATGGCTACACCTTC
TRBJ1-2 TRBD1 NA TRBV10-3 CAISGTDRVRFGGYTF TGTGCCATCAGTGGGACGGACAGGGTAAGGTTTGGTGGCTACACCTTC
TRBJ2-7 NA NA TRBV9 CASSVVSRLYEQYF TGTGCCAGCAGCGTAGTCAGTCGTCTTTACGAGCAGTACTTC
TRBJ2-7 NA NA TRBV18 CASSPYKEEQYF TGTGCCAGCTCACCATATAAAGAGGAGCAGTACTTC
TRBJ2-1 NA NA TRBV7-9 CASMQGSYNEQFF TGTGCCAGCATGCAGGGCTCCTACAATGAGCAGTTCTTC
TRBJ1-1 TRBD1 NA TRBV5-8 CASSLWGLGQGEPKNTEAFF TGTGCCAGCAGCTTGTGGGGTCTTGGACAGGGTGAACCAAAGAACACTGAAGCTTTCTTT
TRBJ1-4 NA NA TRBV4-3 CASSPALTTTNEKLFF TGCGCCAGCAGCCCAGCACTGACAACAACTAATGAAAAACTGTTTTTT
TRBJ1-2 NA NA TRBV29-1 CSVGGARSYGYTF TGCAGCGTTGGTGGGGCTAGGAGCTATGGCTACACCTTC
TRBJ2-2 NA NA TRBV7-3 CASSLLQGRGTGELFF TGTGCCAGCAGCTTACTACAGGGCCGGGGCACCGGGGAGCTGTTTTTT
TRBJ1-5 TRBD1 NA TRBV10-3 CAISESGGHQPQHF TGTGCCATCAGTGAGTCAGGGGGCCATCAGCCCCAGCATTTT
TRBJ2-1 NA NA TRBV24-1 CATSDLSSADNEQFF TGTGCCACCAGTGATCTCTCCTCGGCAGACAATGAGCAGTTCTTC
TRBJ1-2 TRBD1 NA TRBV13 CASSFGQGSGYTF TGTGCCAGCAGCTTCGGACAGGGGAGTGGCTACACCTTC
TRBJ2-5 TRBD2 NA TRBV18 CASSLGTSGGVQETQYF TGTGCCAGCTCACTAGGGACTAGCGGGGGAGTACAAGAGACCCAGTACTTC
TRBJ1-5 NA NA TRBV3-1/TRBV3-2 CASSLNSDRNQPQHF TGTGCCAGCAGCCTCAATTCGGACCGGAATCAGCCCCAGCATTTT
TRBJ1-3 NA NA TRBV9 CASSVNSGTTSSGNTIYF TGTGCCAGCAGCGTCAACTCCGGGACAACGAGCTCTGGAAACACCATATATTTT
TRBJ2-7 NA NA TRBV10-3 CAISESQDKSSYEQYF TGTGCCATCAGTGAGTCACAAGACAAGTCCTCCTACGAGCAGTACTTC
TRBJ2-1 TRBD2 NA TRBV6-6 CASAGGANEQFF TGTGCCAGCGCGGGAGGAGCAAATGAGCAGTTCTTC
TRBJ2-1 NA NA TRBV27 CASSGTYPYNEQFF TGTGCCAGTTCCGGGACTTACCCTTACAATGAGCAGTTCTTC
TRBJ1-5 NA NA TRBV4-1 CASSQDAGGHQPQHF TGCGCCAGCAGCCAAGATGCCGGGGGGCACCAGCCCCAGCATTTT
TRBJ1-1 TRBD1 NA TRBV19 CASGQGSTEAFF TGTGCCAGTGGACAGGGCAGCACTGAAGCTTTCTTT
TRBJ2-7 NA NA TRBV10-3 CAISRNEGSYEQYF TGTGCCATCAGCAGAAACGAGGGCTCCTACGAGCAGTACTTC
TRBJ1-2 NA NA TRBV12-3/TRBV12-4 CASSRNYGYTF TGTGCCAGCAGTCGAAATTATGGCTACACCTTC
TRBJ1-1 NA NA TRBV5-1 CASSLIMPGVNTEAFF TGCGCCAGCAGCTTGATTATGCCGGGGGTGAACACTGAAGCTTTCTTT
TRBJ2-1 NA NA TRBV19 CASSIASYNEQFF TGTGCCAGTAGTATAGCCTCCTACAATGAGCAGTTCTTC
TRBJ1-1 NA NA TRBV4-1 CASSQEGDRRAAFF TGCGCCAGCAGCCAAGAGGGGGACCGGAGGGCAGCTTTCTTT
TRBJ2-2 TRBD2 NA TRBV10-2 CASRLAGTNTGELFF TGCGCCAGCAGACTAGCGGGAACGAACACCGGGGAGCTGTTTTTT
TRBJ2-1 TRBD2 once TRBV5-1 CASYWGIAGVGAEQFF TGCGCCAGCTACTGGGGGATAGCGGGAGTTGGGGCTGAGCAGTTCTTC
TRBJ1-1 NA NA TRBV12-3/TRBV12-4 CASSFRVNTEAFF TGTGCCAGCAGTTTTCGGGTGAACACTGAAGCTTTCTTT
TRBJ2-1 TRBD2 NA TRBV18 CASSPGTSAYNEQFF TGTGCCAGCTCACCAGGGACTAGCGCCTACAATGAGCAGTTCTTC
TRBJ2-1 TRBD2 NA TRBV13 CASSLEREGHGEQFF TGTGCCAGCAGCTTAGAACGGGAGGGCCATGGTGAGCAGTTCTTC
TRBJ2-7 NA NA TRBV28 CASSLSMGGEQYF TGTGCCAGCAGTTTAAGTATGGGGGGAGAGCAGTACTTC
TRBJ1-6 NA once TRBV19 CASSIGGPNSPLHF TGTGCCAGTAGTATTGGGGGACCTAATTCACCCCTCCACTTT
TRBJ2-7 TRBD2 NA TRBV11-2 CATSKTSGITSGEQYF TGTGCCACCTCGAAAACTAGCGGGATAACCTCGGGGGAGCAGTACTTC
TRBJ1-4 TRBD1 few TRBV6-5 CAIGEGTGAEKLFF TGTGCCATTGGGGAGGGGACAGGGGCAGAAAAACTGTTTTTT
TRBJ1-5 NA NA TRBV20-1 CSASSLQGFDQPQHF TGCAGTGCTAGTAGCCTACAGGGTTTTGATCAGCCCCAGCATTTT
TRBJ1-2 NA once TRBV18 CASSPGTEYGYTF TGTGCCAGCTCACCAGGGACCGAGTATGGCTACACCTTC
TRBJ2-3 NA NA TRBV4-2 CASSQDFGAGKATDTQYF TGTGCCAGCAGCCAAGATTTCGGAGCGGGTAAGGCGACAGATACGCAGTATTTT
TRBJ1-2 NA NA TRBV10-3 CAISESRDSGGYTF TGTGCCATCAGTGAGTCAAGGGACTCGGGAGGCTACACCTTC
TRBJ1-6 TRBD1 NA TRBV4-1 CASSPQGANSPLHF TGCGCCAGCAGCCCCCAGGGGGCTAATTCACCCCTCCACTTT
TRBJ1-4 NA NA TRBV4-1 CASSQDPRGNEKLFF TGCGCCAGCAGCCAAGATCCCCGCGGTAATGAAAAACTGTTTTTT
TRBJ2-2 NA NA TRBV2 CASSETGLSTGELFF TGTGCCAGCAGTGAAACAGGGTTGAGCACCGGGGAGCTGTTTTTT
TRBJ1-3 NA NA TRBV7-2 CASSPQGSGNTIYF TGTGCCAGCAGCCCCCAGGGGTCTGGAAACACCATATATTTT